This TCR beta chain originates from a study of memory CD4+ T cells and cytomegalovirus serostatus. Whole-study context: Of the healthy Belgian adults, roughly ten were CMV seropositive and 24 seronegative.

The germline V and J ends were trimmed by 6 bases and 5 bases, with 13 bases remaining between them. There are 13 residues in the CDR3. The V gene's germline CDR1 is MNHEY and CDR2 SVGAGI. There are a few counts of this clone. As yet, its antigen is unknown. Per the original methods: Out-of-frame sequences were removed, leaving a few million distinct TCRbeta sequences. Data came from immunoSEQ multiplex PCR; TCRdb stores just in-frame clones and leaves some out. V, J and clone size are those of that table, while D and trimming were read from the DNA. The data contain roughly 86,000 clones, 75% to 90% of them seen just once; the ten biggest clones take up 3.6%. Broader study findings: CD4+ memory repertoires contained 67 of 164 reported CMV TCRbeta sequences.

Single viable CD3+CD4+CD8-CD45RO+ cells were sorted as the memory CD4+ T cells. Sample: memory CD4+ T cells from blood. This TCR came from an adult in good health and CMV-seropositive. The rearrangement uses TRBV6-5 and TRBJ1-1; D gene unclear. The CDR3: CASSTHRGTEAFF. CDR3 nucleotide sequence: TGTGCCAGCAGCACGCATAGAGGGACTGAAGCTTTCTTT.